This T cell receptor beta chain was captured by sequencing in a study of T cell responses to AZD1222 COVID-19 vaccine. On this clone itself: The antigen is undetermined.

Study outcomes and limitations: No day 14 peak samples; only post-peak repertoires were characterized. Close to half of all spike-specific TCRs reportedly target regions of the variants that are unmutated. Regions 160-218 and 743-854 held dominance among vaccine-associated CD4 TCRs, which spanned spike.

Assay used: immunoSEQ multiplex PCR; TCRdb lists only in-frame clones, some missing. This repertoire shows over 75,000 clones, approximately 83% found once; its top ten account for about 3.4%. The sequenced sample was peripheral blood, obtained 28 days after the second AZD1222 dose. This clonotype was obtained from an adult who received the AZD1222 COVID-19 vaccine.

In nucleotides, the CDR3 is TGTGCCAGCAGTTACGAGGCCGGAGTCACTGAAGCTTTCTTT. Translation gives CASSYEAGVTEAFF. The chain employs TRBV6-5 and TRBJ1-1; D gene uncertain. Trimming pared 2 bases from V and 4 bases from J, leaving 11 bases between. This CDR3 comprises 14 residues. Germline CDR1 reads MNHEY; CDR2 reads SVGAGI.